A selection of T cell receptor beta chains follows, all from one sample in a study of T cell responses to AZD1222 COVID-19 vaccine. Profiling relied on immunoSEQ multiplex PCR, and the TCRdb table lists in-frame clones only, not all of them. This sample yields fewer than 150,000 clones, of which 85% to 95% are seen a single time; 0.91% belongs to the top ten. Specimen: peripheral blood, collected on day 0 of AZD1222 vaccination. Source of these receptors: an adult in good health. Each CDR3 is given with its conserved first and last residue. Each record gives: clone size, V gene, J gene, D gene, CDR3 protein, CDR3 DNA. The D gene is left open where the match is weak. Part of the rows lack a size; the others show once, few, many or a class for expanded clones.

>.|TRBV7-9|TRBJ1-1|TRBD1
CASSLSGQVNTEAFF
TGTGCCAGCAGCTTATCCGGACAGGTGAACACTGAAGCTTTCTTT
>.|TRBV10-3|TRBJ2-7|.
CAISDLGSYEQYF
TGTGCCATCAGTGACCTCGGGTCCTACGAGCAGTACTTC
>.|TRBV2|TRBJ1-5|TRBD1
CASRGTGGQPQHF
TGTGCCAGCAGAGGAACAGGGGGCCAGCCCCAGCATTTT
>.|TRBV5-5|TRBJ1-2|.
CASSFQGVRGYTF
TGTGCCAGCAGCTTCCAGGGTGTGCGAGGCTACACCTTC
>once|TRBV10-2|TRBJ1-6|.
CASTTDYNSPLHF
TGCGCCAGCACTACAGACTATAATTCACCCCTCCACTTT
>.|TRBV18|TRBJ1-2|.
CASSPGSDNYGYTF
TGTGCCAGCTCACCGGGGTCAGACAACTATGGCTACACCTTC
>.|TRBV5-1|TRBJ1-2|.
CASSLAEGRGGYTF
TGCGCCAGCAGCTTGGCGGAGGGCAGAGGTGGCTACACCTTC
>.|TRBV25-1|TRBJ2-2|TRBD2
CASSEYISGENGELFF
TGTGCCAGCAGTGAATATATTAGCGGGGAAAACGGGGAGCTGTTTTTT
>.|TRBV6-5|TRBJ1-1|TRBD1
CAINRGENTEAFF
TGTGCCATCAACAGGGGTGAGAACACTGAAGCTTTCTTT
>.|TRBV18|TRBJ2-7|TRBD1
CASSPIYRDSYEQYF
TGTGCCAGCTCACCGATTTACCGGGACAGCTACGAGCAGTACTTC
>.|TRBV5-8|TRBJ1-3|.
CASTLAKDSYSGNTIYF
TGTGCCAGCACCTTGGCCAAGGACAGCTACTCTGGAAACACCATATATTTT
>.|TRBV19|TRBJ1-1|.
CASSWADMNTEAFF
TGTGCCAGTAGTTGGGCAGATATGAACACTGAAGCTTTCTTT
>.|TRBV5-8|TRBJ2-7|TRBD1
CASSSRQGWYEQYF
TGTGCCAGCAGCTCCCGACAGGGTTGGTACGAGCAGTACTTC
>once|TRBV28|TRBJ1-4|TRBD1
CASRSGGGTYEKLFF
TGTGCCAGCAGATCAGGGGGAGGGACTTATGAAAAACTGTTTTTT
>.|TRBV3-1/TRBV3-2|TRBJ1-2|.
CASSQQGLYGYTF
TGTGCCAGCAGCCAACAGGGCCTCTATGGCTACACCTTC
>few|TRBV3-1/TRBV3-2|TRBJ2-7|.
CASSQGYLAYEQYF
TGTGCCAGCAGCCAAGGATACCTCGCCTACGAGCAGTACTTC
>.|TRBV6-6|TRBJ2-7|.
CASSYSLQGTYEQYF
TGTGCCAGCAGTTACTCGCTACAGGGGACTTACGAGCAGTACTTC
>once|TRBV4-1|TRBJ2-5|.
CASSQGLPPETQYF
TGCGCCAGCAGCCAAGGACTCCCACCGGAGACCCAGTACTTC
>.|TRBV5-1|TRBJ1-2|.
CASSLGAGGDGYTF
TGCGCCAGCAGCTTGGGGGCAGGTGGCGATGGCTACACCTTC
>.|TRBV7-9|TRBJ1-2|TRBD1
CASSRPGSGTGGGYTF
TGTGCCAGCAGCCGGCCCGGCTCCGGGACAGGGGGCGGCTACACCTTC
>.|TRBV5-6|TRBJ1-5|.
CASSLGPGQNQPQHF
TGTGCCAGCAGCTTGGGCCCAGGGCAAAATCAGCCCCAGCATTTT
>.|TRBV7-9|TRBJ2-5|.
CASSRTPDRTYQETQYF
TGTGCCAGCAGCAGAACTCCCGACAGAACCTACCAAGAGACCCAGTACTTC
>.|TRBV7-2|TRBJ2-1|.
CASSLGDRGYNEQFF
TGTGCCAGCAGCTTAGGCGACCGCGGGTACAATGAGCAGTTCTTC
>.|TRBV9|TRBJ2-1|TRBD1
CASSEPGQGQYNEQFF
TGTGCCAGCAGCGAACCGGGACAGGGGCAGTACAATGAGCAGTTCTTC
>.|TRBV7-3|TRBJ1-1|.
CASSPSGASDTEAFF
TGTGCCAGCAGTCCGTCGGGGGCAAGTGACACTGAAGCTTTCTTT
>.|TRBV10-3|TRBJ1-3|.
CATQGSGNTIYF
TGTGCCACGCAGGGCTCTGGAAACACCATATATTTT
>.|TRBV14|TRBJ1-2|TRBD1
CASSHGQARDGYTF
TGTGCCAGCAGCCATGGACAGGCGCGTGATGGCTACACCTTC
>.|TRBV7-8|TRBJ2-5|.
CASSPQQEYQETQYF
TGTGCCAGCAGCCCACAGCAGGAGTACCAAGAGACCCAGTACTTC
>.|TRBV18|TRBJ1-1|TRBD1
CASRTGANTEAFF
TGTGCCAGCCGGACAGGGGCGAACACTGAAGCTTTCTTT
>.|TRBV4-1|TRBJ1-2|.
CASSPSGADYGYTF
TGCGCCAGCAGCCCTTCCGGGGCGGACTATGGCTACACCTTC
>.|TRBV5-4|TRBJ2-1|TRBD1
CASGRGGARNEQFF
TGTGCCAGCGGGCGAGGGGGCGCCCGGAATGAGCAGTTCTTC
>.|TRBV18|TRBJ2-6|.
CASSPGTAFSGANVLTF
TGTGCCAGCTCTCCAGGGACGGCCTTTTCTGGGGCCAACGTCCTGACTTTC
>.|TRBV11-2|TRBJ2-7|TRBD2
CASSLAAGGSTYEQYF
TGTGCCAGCAGCTTAGCAGCGGGGGGGTCAACCTACGAGCAGTACTTC
>.|TRBV9|TRBJ1-2|.
CASSVGSISNYGYTF
TGTGCCAGCAGCGTAGGGAGTATCTCTAACTATGGCTACACCTTC
>.|TRBV2|TRBJ1-2|.
CASRRKGNYGYTF
TGTGCCAGCAGACGGAAGGGGAACTATGGCTACACCTTC
>.|TRBV18|TRBJ1-3|.
CASSGLSGNTIYF
TGTGCCAGCTCCGGACTCTCTGGAAACACCATATATTTT
>once|TRBV5-6|TRBJ1-1|.
CASSFSAVMNTEAFF
TGTGCCAGCAGCTTTTCGGCAGTCATGAACACTGAAGCTTTCTTT